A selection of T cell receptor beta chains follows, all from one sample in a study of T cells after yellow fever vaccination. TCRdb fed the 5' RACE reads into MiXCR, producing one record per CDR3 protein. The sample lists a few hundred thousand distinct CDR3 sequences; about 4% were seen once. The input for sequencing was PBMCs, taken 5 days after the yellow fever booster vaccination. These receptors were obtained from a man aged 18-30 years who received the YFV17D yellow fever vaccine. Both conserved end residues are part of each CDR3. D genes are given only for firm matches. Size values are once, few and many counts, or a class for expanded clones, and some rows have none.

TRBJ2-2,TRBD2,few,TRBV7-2,TGTGCCAGCAGCACCAGACGGGGGGCCGGGGAGCTGTTTTTT,CASSTRRGAGELFF
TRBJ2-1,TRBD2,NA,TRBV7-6,TGTGCCAGCAGCTTAGTCGGGGGGGGGTCCTCCTACAATGAGCAGTTCTTC,CASSLVGGGSSYNEQFF
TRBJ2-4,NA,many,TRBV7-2,TGTGCCAGCAGCTTAGACCCTCGGGAACTTCAGTACTTC,CASSLDPRELQYF
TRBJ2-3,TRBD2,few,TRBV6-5,TGTGCCAGCAGTTACGCTAGCGGGGGGGCCTCCGGGTTAGATACGCAGTATTTT,CASSYASGGASGLDTQYF
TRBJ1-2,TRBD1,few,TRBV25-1,TGTGCCAGCAGTGAAGATCCGGACAGGGGGCGCAGCAACTATGGCTACACCTTC,CASSEDPDRGRSNYGYTF
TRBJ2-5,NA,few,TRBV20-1,TGCAGTGCTACCCAGGGGACTCAAGAGACCCAGTACTTC,CSATQGTQETQYF
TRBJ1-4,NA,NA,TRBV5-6,TGTGCCAGCACCAGGAGGCATGAAAAACTGTTTTTT,CASTRRHEKLFF
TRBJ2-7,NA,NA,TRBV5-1,TGCGCCAGCACCCCTGACACCAACTCCTACGAGCAGTACTTC,CASTPDTNSYEQYF
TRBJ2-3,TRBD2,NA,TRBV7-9,TGTGCCAGCAGAGCCACCCAACTTCTAGCGGGGAGCACAGATACGCAGTATTTT,CASRATQLLAGSTDTQYF
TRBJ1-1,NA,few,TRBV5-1,TGCGCCAGCAGCCCCGGGGGGGCGGACACTGAAGCTTTCTTT,CASSPGGADTEAFF
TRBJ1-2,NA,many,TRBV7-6,TGTGCCAGCAGCTCCCAGGGATTCTATGGCTACACCTTC,CASSSQGFYGYTF
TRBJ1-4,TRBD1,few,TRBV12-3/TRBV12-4,TGTGCCAGCAGTTCCAACAGGGGGCCGGGAAAACTGTTTTTT,CASSSNRGPGKLFF
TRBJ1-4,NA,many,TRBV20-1,TGCAGTGGGTTTCAGACGGGGATTGAAAAACTGTTTTTT,CSGFQTGIEKLFF
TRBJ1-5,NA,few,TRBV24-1,TGTGCCACCAGTGATTTTTTCGGCCCCCAGCATTTT,CATSDFFGPQHF
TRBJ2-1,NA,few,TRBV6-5,TGTGCCAGCAGTTACTCGGACGGCTCCTACAATGAGCAGTTCTTC,CASSYSDGSYNEQFF
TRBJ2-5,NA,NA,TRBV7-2,TGTGCCAGCAGCTTATGGGGGGGGGCCATGGAGACCCAGTACTTC,CASSLWGGAMETQYF